This T cell receptor (beta chain) was documented in a study of T cell responses to AZD1222 COVID-19 vaccine. Study overall: It was second doses at about 4 or about 12 weeks that were pooled.

Produced via immunoSEQ multiplex PCR; TCRdb's table is partial and in-frame only. The data hold about 150,000 clones, with 90% observed a single time. Germline CDR1 MDHEN, CDR2 SYDVKM. V shed 6 bases and J shed 4 bases, with 13 bases lying between them. The CDR3 has 14 residues. This TCR was recovered from an adult in good health. The V and J genes are TRBV28 and TRBJ1-5; D remains unclear. This material consisted of peripheral blood, taken on day 0 of AZD1222 vaccination. As DNA, the CDR3 is TGTGCCAGCAGGGGGAGGTTAGGGAATCAGCCCCAGCATTTT. This codes for CASRGRLGNQPQHF.